This T cell receptor (beta chain) was captured in a study of blood T cell repertoires in COVID-19. Study summary: Sites across the United States, Italy and Spain contributed samples from acute and convalescent COVID-19.

This CDR3 region has 12 residues. Germline V gives CDR1 GTSNPN, CDR2 SVGIG (reference sequence). Trimming removed 2 bases from V and 9 bases from J, with 13 bases in between. Clones were read by immunoSEQ multiplex PCR, and TCRdb kept only the in-frame ones, dropping some. Of a few hundred thousand clones listed, 75% to 90% are singletons. Across about two dozen US areas, participants ranged in age from roughly 18 to 95 years. Donors of Cohort 3 who recovered were those that had two negative PCRs, clearance, or symptom resolution. This TCR was recovered from a woman aged 45-60 years who had recovered from COVID-19. The chain employs TRBV30 and TRBJ1-1; no definite D call. The sequenced sample consisted of PBMCs or T cells enriched from blood (not recorded which). The CDR3 DNA reads TGTGCCTGGAGTCTACGGGGTAGGAAAGCTTTCTTT. This codes for CAWSLRGRKAFF. The full variable domain, in which reference TRBV30 and TRBJ1-1 provide the parts outside the CDR3, is SQTIHQWPATLVQPVGSPLSLECTVEGTSNPNLYWYRQAAGRGLQLLFYSVGIGQISSEVPQNLSASRPQDRQFILSSKKLLLSDSGFYLCAWSLRGRKAFFGQGTRLTVV.